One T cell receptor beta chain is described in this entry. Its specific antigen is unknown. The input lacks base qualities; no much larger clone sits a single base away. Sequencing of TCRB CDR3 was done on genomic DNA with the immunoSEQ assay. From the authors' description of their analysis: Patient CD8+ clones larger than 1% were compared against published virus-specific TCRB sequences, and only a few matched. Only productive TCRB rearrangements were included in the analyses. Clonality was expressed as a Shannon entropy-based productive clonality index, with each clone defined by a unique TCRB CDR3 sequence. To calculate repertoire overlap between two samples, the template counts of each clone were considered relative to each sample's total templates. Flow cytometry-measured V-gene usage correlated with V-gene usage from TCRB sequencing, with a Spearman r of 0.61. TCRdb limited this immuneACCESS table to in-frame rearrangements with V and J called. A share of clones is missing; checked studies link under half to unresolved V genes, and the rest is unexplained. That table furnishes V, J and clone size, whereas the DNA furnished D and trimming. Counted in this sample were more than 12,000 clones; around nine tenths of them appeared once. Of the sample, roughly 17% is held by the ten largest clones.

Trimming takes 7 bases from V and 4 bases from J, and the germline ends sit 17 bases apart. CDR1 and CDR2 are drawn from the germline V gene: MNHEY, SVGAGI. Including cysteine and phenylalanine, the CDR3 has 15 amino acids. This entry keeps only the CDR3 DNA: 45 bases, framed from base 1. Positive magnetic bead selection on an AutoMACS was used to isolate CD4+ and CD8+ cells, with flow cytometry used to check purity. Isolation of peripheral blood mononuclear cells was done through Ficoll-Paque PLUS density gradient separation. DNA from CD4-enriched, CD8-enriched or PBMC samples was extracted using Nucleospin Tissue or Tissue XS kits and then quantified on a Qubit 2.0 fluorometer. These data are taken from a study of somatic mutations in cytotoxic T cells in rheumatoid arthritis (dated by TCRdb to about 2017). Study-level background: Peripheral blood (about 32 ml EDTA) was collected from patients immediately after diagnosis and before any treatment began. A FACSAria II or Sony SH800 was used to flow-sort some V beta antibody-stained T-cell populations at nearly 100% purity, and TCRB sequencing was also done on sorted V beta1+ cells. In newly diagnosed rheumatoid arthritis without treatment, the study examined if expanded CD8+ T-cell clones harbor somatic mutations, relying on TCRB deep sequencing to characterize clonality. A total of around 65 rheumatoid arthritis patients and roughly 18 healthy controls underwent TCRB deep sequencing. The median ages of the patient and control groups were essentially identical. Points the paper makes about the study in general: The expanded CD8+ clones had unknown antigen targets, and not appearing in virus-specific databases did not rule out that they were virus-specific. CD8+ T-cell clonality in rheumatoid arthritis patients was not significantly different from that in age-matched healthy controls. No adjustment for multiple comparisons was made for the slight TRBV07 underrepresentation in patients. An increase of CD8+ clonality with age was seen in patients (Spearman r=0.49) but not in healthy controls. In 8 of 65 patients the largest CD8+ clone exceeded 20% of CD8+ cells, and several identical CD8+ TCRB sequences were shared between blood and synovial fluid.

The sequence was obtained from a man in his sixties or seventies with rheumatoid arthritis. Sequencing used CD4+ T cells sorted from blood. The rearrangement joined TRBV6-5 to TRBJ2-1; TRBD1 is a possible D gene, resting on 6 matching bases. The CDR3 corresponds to CASTLGGTGYNEQFF. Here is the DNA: TGTGCCAGCACTCTAGGGGGTACGGGTTACAATGAGCAGTTCTTC.